Given below is one T cell receptor (beta chain) in context. Random hexamers were used to reverse transcribe an amount of about 0.5 to 1 ug RNA. An immunoSEQ multiplex PCR amplified TCR beta CDR3 over 54 Vbeta and 13 Jbeta. TCRdb reprocessed the immunoSEQ multiplex PCR reads via MiXCR and lists one record per CDR3 protein. The sample carries about 180,000 distinct CDR3 sequences, roughly 96% recorded once. The multiple sclerosis control group was made up of treatment-naive patients with stable or active relapsing-remitting disease. TEMRA cells were FACS-enriched, and CD8+ and CD4+ T cells were isolated negatively. This record belongs to a study of CD8 T cells in Susac syndrome. The germline gives CDR1 SNHLY, CDR2 FYNNEI. This CDR3 contains 14 residues. Trimming left V 4 bases short and J 2 bases short, with 12 bases between.

Material: CD8+ T cells from PBMCs. The TCR sequence derives from a human donor with multiple sclerosis. This rearrangement joins TRBV2 to TRBJ2-7; D is unclear. CDR3 residues: CASSVTQDPYEQYF. As DNA, the CDR3 is TGTGCCAGCAGTGTAACCCAGGACCCCTACGAGCAGTACTTC.